Described below is a single T cell receptor (beta chain) sequence and its context. The V end was cut by 2 bases, the J end by 2 bases, with 7 bases between. The CDR3 runs 14 residues. Germline CDR1 is MNHNY and CDR2 is SVGAGI (reference sequence). The record originates from a study of blood T cell repertoires in COVID-19. Only in-frame clones appear in the TCRdb table, and some are missing; sequencing was by immunoSEQ multiplex PCR. The sample contains 60,000 to 70,000 clones, roughly 77% of which appear only once. This sequence joins TRBV6-6 and TRBJ1-5, with D possibly TRBD1 on 5 matching bases. This receptor was obtained from a man aged 80 or over with acute or convalescent COVID-19. The sequencing sample was made of peripheral blood. The CDR3 coding sequence is TGTGCCAGCAGTTACAGGGGCGGCAATCAGCCCCAGCATTTT. It translates to CASSYRGGNQPQHF.